These 32 T cell receptor beta chains were all obtained from the same sample, sequenced in a study of T-cell memory formation after mild COVID-19. TCRdb processed the 5' RACE reads anew with MiXCR; each CDR3 protein has one entry. The sample carries about half a million distinct CDR3 sequences, 15% to 20% recorded once. The material sequenced was PBMCs or a T cell subset sorted from them (not recorded which). The receptors originated from an adult woman who had mild COVID-19 (a few samples of this study predate the infection). Cell type and time point are not known.

The chain links TRBV5-1 to TRBJ1-2; 9 bases map to TRBD1. V gave up 3 bases and J gave up 2 bases; unmatched junction bases: 11. The CDR3 spans 17 residues. CDR1 is SGHRS and CDR2 is YFSETQ in the germline V gene. The CDR3 is CASSWTPGTGQNYGYTF. The CDR3 DNA reads TGCGCCAGCAGCTGGACCCCCGGGACAGGGCAAAACTATGGCTACACCTTC.

The V and J genes are TRBV27 and TRBJ1-1, with D possibly TRBD1 on 6 matching bases. CDR1 and CDR2 (germline): MNHEY, SMNVEV (reference sequence). The CDR3 runs 15 residues. V lost 2 bases to trimming and J lost 1 base, with 11 bases between them. The CDR3 protein is CASSLRQATNTEAFF. CDR3 DNA sequence: TGTGCCAGCAGTTTACGACAGGCCACGAACACTGAAGCTTTCTTT.

This sequence joins TRBV12-3 or TRBV12-4 and TRBJ2-7; 9 positions match TRBD1. J gave up 6 bases and V 5 bases, and 8 bases lay outside the gene matches. The CDR3 sequence is 14 residues long. CDR3 bases: TGTGCCAGCAGTCTCGGGACAGGGCTCTCCGAGCAGTACTTC. It specifies CASSLGTGLSEQYF.

CDR3: CASLGYMNTEAFF. CDR3 bases: TGTGCCAGTTTAGGGTATATGAACACTGAAGCTTTCTTT. This chain links TRBV19 with TRBJ1-1; D unresolved. Germline V gene sequence: CDR1 LNHDA, CDR2 SQIVND (reference sequence). Trimming removed 8 bases at V and 0 bases at J, with 10 bases between. The CDR3 sequence is 13 residues long.

This clonotype was detected a few times. The chain couples TRBV7-9 to TRBJ2-7; perhaps D is TRBD1 or TRBD2 (5 bases each). Germline V CDR1 and CDR2: SEHNR, FQNEAQ (reference sequence). Trimming took 2 bases from V and 4 from J, leaving 18 bases between them. The CDR3 runs to 16 residues. The CDR3 DNA is TGTGCCAGCAGCTTATGGAGTGGGCAGGGACGATACGAGCAGTACTTC. Protein: CASSLWSGQGRYEQYF. Looking up the rest from reference TRBV7-9 and TRBJ2-7 gives the full variable domain: DTGVSQNPRHKITKRGQNVTFRCDPISEHNRLYWYRQTLGQGPEFLTYFQNEAQLEKSRLLSDRFSAERPKGSFSTLEIQRTEQGDSAMYLCASSLWSGQGRYEQYFGPGTRLTVT.

The chain couples TRBV11-2 to TRBJ2-1; TRBD2 matches at 7 bases. Trimming cost V 0 bases and J 2 bases; bases outside gene matches: 4. The CDR3 covers 16 residues. Germline CDR1 SGHAT, CDR2 FQNNGV. CDR3 region: CASSLDAGVAYNEQFF. The CDR3, as DNA: TGTGCCAGCAGCTTAGATGCGGGAGTAGCCTACAATGAGCAGTTCTTC.

This clonotype was seen more than once but under ten times. The chain uses TRBV21-1 and TRBJ1-2; TRBD1 is taken as the D call from the table, unchecked against the DNA. TRBV21-1 corresponds to a pseudogene. The CDR3 is 16 amino acids. The DNA for the CDR3 is TGTGCCAGCAGCAAAGAAAGGTCCCCTGCTAACTATGGCTACACCTTC. Amino acids: CASSKERSPANYGYTF.

The chain couples TRBV5-1 to TRBJ2-7; D is possibly TRBD1 (7 bases). Deletions cut 5 bases from V and 2 bases from J, with 17 bases between. CDR1 is SGHRS and CDR2 is YFSETQ in the germline V gene. CDR3 length: 15 residues. As DNA, the CDR3 is TGCGCCAGCAGTTATGGACAGGCGGGAACCTACGAGCAGTACTTC. It yields the protein CASSYGQAGTYEQYF.

The chain combines TRBV11-3 with TRBJ1-2; unclear D gene. This CDR3 spans 15 amino acids. The V and J ends lost 1 base and 1 base respectively, with 10 bases between them. Germline CDR1 and CDR2: SGHNT and YENEEA. CDR3 residues: CASSLAGPINYGYTF. The CDR3 coding sequence is TGTGCCAGCAGCTTAGCCGGCCCGATTAACTATGGCTACACCTTC.

This clonotype has just a few counts. The chain is built from TRBV4-1 and TRBJ2-3; TRBD2 might be the D (5 bases). V gave up 0 bases and J gave up 6 bases, with 10 bases separating them. The CDR3 runs to 14 residues. Germline assignment: CDR1 MGHRA and CDR2 YSYEKL. Written as DNA, the CDR3 is TGCGCCAGCAGCCAAGAAACCGAGCGGGATACGCAGTATTTT. This sequence encodes CASSQETERDTQYF.

V gene TRBV6-2 or TRBV6-3 combines with J gene TRBJ2-7; 13 bases align to TRBD2. The V and J ends lost 2 bases and 4 bases, in that order; junction bases with no gene match: 8. The CDR3 consists of 17 residues. Germline V gives CDR1 MNHEY, CDR2 SVGEGT. The CDR3 region has the DNA TGTGCCAGCAGTTACACCCGAGGACTAGCGGGAGAGTACGAGCAGTACTTC. It translates to CASSYTRGLAGEYEQYF.

The gene calls are TRBV7-8 and TRBJ2-2, with TRBD2 matching 8 bases. The CDR3 runs to 14 residues. Germline loops: CDR1 SGHVS, CDR2 FQNEAQ. J was trimmed by 6 bases and V by 7 bases; bases with no gene match: 7. The DNA for the CDR3 is TGTGCCAGCACCCGGAAAGCGGGAGCCGGGGAGCTGTTTTTT. Its translation is CASTRKAGAGELFF.

This clonotype was observed a few times. The chain has TRBV7-2 and TRBJ2-1; 8 bases line up with TRBD2. Germline V gene lookup returns CDR1 SGHTA and CDR2 FQGNSA. The CDR3 is 15 residues long. J gave up 10 bases and V 3 bases, and 11 bases lay outside the gene matches. The DNA for the CDR3 is TGTGCCAGCAGCTTGTGGGGTGCGGGAGGAGGGGAGCAGTTCTTC. Its protein is CASSLWGAGGGEQFF.

This chain joins TRBV29-1 and TRBJ2-7, with no clear D. This CDR3 has 17 amino acids. Trimming removed 4 bases at V and 5 bases at J, with 27 bases between. Per germline, CDR1 SQVTM and CDR2 ANQGSEA. The CDR3 sequence: CSVGASVWPARADEQYF. CDR3 bases: TGCAGCGTTGGAGCTTCGGTATGGCCTGCCCGGGCTGACGAGCAGTACTTC.

V is TRBV20-1 and J is TRBJ2-7; D possibly corresponds to TRBD1 (5 bases). The CDR3 totals 14 residues. Germline lookup yields CDR1 DFQATT and CDR2 SNEGSKA (reference sequence). V was pared by 1 base and J by 0 bases, with 10 bases between. This chain's CDR3 is CSARADMPSYEQYF. The CDR3 DNA sequence: TGCAGTGCTAGAGCGGACATGCCCTCCTACGAGCAGTACTTC.

There are a few counts of this clonotype. The rearrangement uses TRBV7-3 and TRBJ2-3; D might be TRBD1 (5 bases). Per the germline V gene, CDR1 is SGHTA and CDR2 is FQGTGA. Trimming removed 1 base from V and 2 bases from J, with 10 bases in between. This CDR3 spans 15 amino acids. DNA of the CDR3: TGTGCCAGCAGCTTAAGCAGGGTCAACACAGATACGCAGTATTTT. Translation: CASSLSRVNTDTQYF.

This clonotype was observed a few times. The chain has TRBV5-1 and TRBJ2-2; D remains ambiguous. The CDR3 length is 14 residues. Trimming left V 2 bases short and J 3 bases short, with 8 bases between. Germline-derived CDR1 and CDR2 are SGHRS and YFSETQ. CDR3 loop: CASSFVPDTGELFF. The CDR3 DNA sequence: TGCGCCAGCAGCTTCGTCCCTGACACCGGGGAGCTGTTTTTT.

This clonotype was seen only a few times. The chain carries TRBV30 and TRBJ2-7; 8 bases map to TRBD2. This CDR3 is built from 14 residues. J gave up 1 base and V 2 bases, and 4 bases lay outside the gene matches. CDR1 and CDR2 (germline): GTSNPN, SVGIG (reference sequence). CDR3 protein: CAWSSGGPSYEQYF. Written as DNA, the CDR3 is TGTGCCTGGAGTAGCGGGGGTCCGTCCTACGAGCAGTACTTC.

This rearrangement joins TRBV7-9 to TRBJ1-2, with 8 positions matching TRBD1. Germline V gene sequence: CDR1 SEHNR, CDR2 FQNEAQ (reference sequence). The CDR3 sequence is 15 residues long. V was clipped by 6 bases and J by 4 bases; unmatched bases: 10. CDR3 bases: TGTGCCAGCAGACCCGGACAGGGAGAATCCTATGGCTACACCTTC. As protein: CASRPGQGESYGYTF.

The sample holds a few counts of this clonotype. The chain carries TRBV5-8 and TRBJ2-7; 10 bases agree with TRBD1. The CDR3 spans 16 residues. Germline CDR1 reads SGHTS; CDR2 reads YDEGEE. The V and J ends lost 0 bases and 4 bases, in that order; junction bases with no gene match: 7. CDR3 sequence: CASSLGPGQGRYEQYF. CDR3 sequence (DNA): TGTGCCAGCAGCTTGGGTCCGGGACAGGGGAGGTACGAGCAGTACTTC.

This clonotype showed up just a few times. The chain combines TRBV12-3 or TRBV12-4 with TRBJ2-1, with D possibly matching TRBD2 (5 bases). This CDR3 contains 14 residues. V was pared by 10 bases and J by 2 bases, with 15 bases between. This CDR3 is CANSMIGAYNEQFF. In DNA form, the CDR3 reads TGTGCCAACTCAATGATCGGGGCCTACAATGAGCAGTTCTTC.

At least ten counts were recorded for this clonotype. The chain combines TRBV5-1 with TRBJ2-1; a possible D gene is TRBD1 (5 bases). Between the trimmed V and J ends, which lost 6 bases and 4 bases, there was a span of 14 bases. The CDR3 extends over 14 amino acids. Germline assignment: CDR1 SGHRS and CDR2 YFSETQ. CDR3: CASMAWGAYNEQFF. The CDR3 DNA follows: TGCGCCAGCATGGCTTGGGGCGCTTACAATGAGCAGTTCTTC.

This clonotype has only a few counts. The chain has TRBV12-3 or TRBV12-4 and TRBJ2-3; 13 bases are shared with TRBD2. Germline trimming cut 5 bases from V and 6 bases from J; bases unmatched to any gene: 11. This CDR3 is built from 17 residues. The CDR3 is CASSAGLAGSLGDTQYF. DNA for the CDR3: TGTGCCAGCAGTGCGGGACTAGCGGGGTCTCTAGGGGATACGCAGTATTTT.

V gene TRBV30 combines with J gene TRBJ2-1; TRBD1 or TRBD2 may be the D gene (5 bases each). CDR1 GTSNPN and CDR2 SVGIG come from the germline V gene (reference sequence). The CDR3 consists of 13 residues. Trimming shortened V by 2 bases and J by 8 bases, and 13 bases separated the two germline ends. In nucleotides, the CDR3 is TGTGCCTGGAGTCGGGGCCATAGGGATGAGCAGTTCTTC. Encoded protein: CAWSRGHRDEQFF.

This clonotype was seen at least ten times. The chain has TRBV20-1 and TRBJ2-5, with 11 bases that match TRBD2. This CDR3 contains 17 residues. Per germline, CDR1 DFQATT and CDR2 SNEGSKA (reference sequence). V shed 1 base, J shed 1 base, and the junction held 8 bases outside the gene matches. The CDR3 nucleotides read TGCAGTGCTAGAGGGGGAGGACTAGCGGGTATCCAAGAGACCCAGTACTTC. It specifies CSARGGGLAGIQETQYF.

The rearrangement joins TRBV7-9 to TRBJ2-1, with a tentative D call TRBD2 (5 bases). V lost 4 bases and J 6 bases, leaving 16 bases between the germline ends. Germline V gene data show CDR1 as SEHNR and CDR2 as FQNEAQ (reference sequence). The CDR3 extends over 15 amino acids. The CDR3 loop is CASSSTTRGGNEQFF. The CDR3 DNA sequence: TGTGCCAGCAGCTCGACTACTCGCGGCGGCAATGAGCAGTTCTTC.

This clonotype was recorded a few times. The rearrangement joins TRBV20-1 to TRBJ2-7; 7 nucleotides line up with TRBD1. Germline CDR1 is DFQATT and CDR2 is SNEGSKA (reference sequence). The CDR3 has 12 amino acids. The V segment lost 5 bases and the J segment 5 bases; nucleotides outside the gene matches: 6. DNA for the CDR3: TGCAGTGCTCGAGGACAGGTGGACGAGCAGTACTTC. It codes for CSARGQVDEQYF.

This clonotype has ten or more counts. The chain employs TRBV4-1 and TRBJ2-7; D remains ambiguous. V gave up 1 base and J gave up 4 bases, with 14 bases separating them. CDR3 length: 15 amino acids. Germline V lookup: CDR1 MGHRA, CDR2 YSYEKL. CDR3 in amino acids: CASSQGLRLDYEQYF. In nucleotides, the CDR3 is TGCGCCAGCAGCCAAGGATTGAGGCTAGATTACGAGCAGTACTTC.

This chain joins TRBV12-3 or TRBV12-4 and TRBJ2-5; weak D call: TRBD2 (6 bases). The CDR3 is made up of 12 amino acids. V lost 6 bases to trimming and J lost 9 bases, with 14 bases between them. The CDR3 nucleotides are TGTGCCAGCAGCAGGACTACAACGGCCCAGTACTTC. Its protein is CASSRTTTAQYF.

This sequence joins TRBV7-9 and TRBJ1-1; 7 nucleotides align to TRBD1. The V gene's germline CDR1 is SEHNR and CDR2 FQNEAQ (reference sequence). The CDR3 consists of 15 residues. The trim removed 4 bases at V and 0 bases at J, leaving 5 bases unmatched. The CDR3 sequence: CASSSRTGVNTEAFF. The DNA of the CDR3 is TGTGCCAGCAGCTCACGGACAGGAGTGAACACTGAAGCTTTCTTT.

The V gene is TRBV29-1, the J gene TRBJ1-1, with D unresolved. Germline CDR1 is SQVTM and CDR2 is ANQGSEA. This CDR3 is 10 amino acids long. Trimming pared 6 bases from V and 4 bases from J, leaving 6 bases between. CDR3 bases: TGCAGCGTCCTTGTCACTGAAGCTTTCTTT. This encodes CSVLVTEAFF.

This clonotype was picked up a small number of times. The chain joins TRBV28 to TRBJ1-2; 10 nucleotides match TRBD1. This CDR3 region has 12 residues. After removal of 5 bases from V and 12 bases from J, the junction contained 6 bases not matched to a gene. Looked up from germline, CDR1 is MDHEN and CDR2 is SYDVKM. In DNA, the CDR3 is TGTGCCAGCAGTAATCCGGGACAGGGGAACACCTTC. Translating it yields CASSNPGQGNTF.